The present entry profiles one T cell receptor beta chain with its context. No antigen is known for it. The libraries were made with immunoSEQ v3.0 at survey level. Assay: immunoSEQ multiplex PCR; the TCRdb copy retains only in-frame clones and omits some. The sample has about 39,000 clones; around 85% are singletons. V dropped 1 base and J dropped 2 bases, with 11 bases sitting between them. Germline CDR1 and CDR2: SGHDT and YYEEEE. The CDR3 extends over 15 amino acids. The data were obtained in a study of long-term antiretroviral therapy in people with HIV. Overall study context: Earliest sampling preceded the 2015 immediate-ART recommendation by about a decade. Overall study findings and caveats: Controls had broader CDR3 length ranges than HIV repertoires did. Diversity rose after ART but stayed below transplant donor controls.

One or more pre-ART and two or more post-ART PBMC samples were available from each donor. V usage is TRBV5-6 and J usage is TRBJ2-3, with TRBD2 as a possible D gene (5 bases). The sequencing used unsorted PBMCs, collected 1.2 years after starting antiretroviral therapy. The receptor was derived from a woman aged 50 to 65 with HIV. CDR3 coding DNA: TGTGCCAGCAGCTTGCCGCTAGCATCCACAGATACGCAGTATTTT. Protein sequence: CASSLPLASTDTQYF.